The rows below give T cell receptor beta chains drawn from one sample of a study of T-cell reconstitution after alpha-beta-depleted transplantation in children. MiXCR was run by TCRdb on the PCR reads, yielding one entry per CDR3 protein. The sample lists around 370,000 distinct CDR3 sequences, approximately 10% occurring once. Material: PBMCs from the stem cell graft donor, obtained from the stem cell graft. The source is a human donor who donated a stem cell graft to a child with acute lymphoblastic leukemia. The conserved cysteine and the conserved F or W are not part of the CDR3 here. Size is stated for part of the rows, as once, few or many counts, or as a class when the clone is expanded.

CDR3,size,V
ASGSWPSGVSYNEQF,-,TRBV5-1
ATSREVLELSYEQY,-,TRBV15
ASGLGTGEADTQY,-,TRBV5-1
ASSFVNEQF,-,TRBV7-2
ASSSFESGGYEQY,few,TRBV28
ASSGQGLVVDEQF,few,TRBV6-1
SVALAGQETQY,few,TRBV29-1
SAAGQLNTGELF,few,TRBV20-1
SVELLAGGYNEQF,-,TRBV29-1
ASSPIAGGYYNEQF,-,TRBV7-7
SAPGQSNEKLF,-,TRBV20-1
ASSSRGGQGPYEQY,-,TRBV28
ASRQTSGSLNEQF,many,TRBV7-3
ASSLGTVNTDTQY,few,TRBV5-1
ASSLWGPAEAF,-,TRBV27
ASGVGQGASTGELF,many,TRBV5-1
AWSEGGSHGPQH,few,TRBV30
ASSLQAHLSKVD,few,TRBV12-3/TRBV12-4
ASGTSSGTTDTQY,few,TRBV6-1
ASSYRRVEQF,few,TRBV5-1
ASSSLETQY,many,TRBV12-3/TRBV12-4
ASSLVGDSTDTQY,many,TRBV5-1